A selection of T cell receptor beta chains follows, all from one sample in a study of T cell responses to AZD1222 COVID-19 vaccine. The data were produced by immunoSEQ multiplex PCR, yet TCRdb's version contains in-frame clones alone and is incomplete. The repertoire has approximately 200,000 clones, approximately 94% of them found once; the top ten carry around 1.7%. Sequenced here: peripheral blood, sampled 28 days after the second dose of the MenACWY control vaccine. Receptors were obtained from an adult who received the MenACWY meningococcal vaccine as a control. Both conserved end residues are part of each CDR3. A D gene is named only where the DNA matches it firmly. Clone size is shown for a subset of rows, as once, few, many or a class of expanded clone.

DNA: TGTGCCAGTAGTATTACTAGCGGAGCCCCTACCGATGAGCAGTTCTTC; CDR3: CASSITSGAPTDEQFF; V: TRBV19; size: once; D: TRBD2; J: TRBJ2-1
DNA: TGTGCCAGCAGTATAGGGCGGGAGACTGAAGCTTTCTTT; CDR3: CASSIGRETEAFF; V: TRBV2; size: once; D: NA; J: TRBJ1-1
DNA: TGTGCCAGCATCGTCTCTGGGGCAACCGGGGAGCTGTTTTTT; CDR3: CASIVSGATGELFF; V: TRBV27; size: NA; D: NA; J: TRBJ2-2
DNA: TGTGCCAGCTGGCTAGCGGGAGGAGGTCACGGGGAGCTGTTTTTT; CDR3: CASWLAGGGHGELFF; V: TRBV28; size: NA; D: TRBD2; J: TRBJ2-2
DNA: TGTGCCAGCAAAGTCTACCCAAGTAGCTCCTACGAGCAGTACTTC; CDR3: CASKVYPSSSYEQYF; V: TRBV6-5; size: NA; D: NA; J: TRBJ2-7
DNA: TGTGCCAGCACCCGGACTAGCGGGACGGGAGAGCAGTACTTC; CDR3: CASTRTSGTGEQYF; V: TRBV6-5; size: few; D: TRBD2; J: TRBJ2-7
DNA: TGTGCCAGCAGCCCCGGCGGAGTCGGCTACGAGCAGTACTTC; CDR3: CASSPGGVGYEQYF; V: TRBV5-4; size: NA; D: NA; J: TRBJ2-7
DNA: TGTGCCAGCAGGGAGATGGGGGCGAACACAGATACGCAGTATTTT; CDR3: CASREMGANTDTQYF; V: TRBV28; size: NA; D: NA; J: TRBJ2-3
DNA: TGTGCCAGCAGCTTAGTCGGGGAGGAACTGTTTTTT; CDR3: CASSLVGEELFF; V: TRBV7-9; size: NA; D: NA; J: TRBJ1-4
DNA: TGTGCCAGCAGTTCTCGTCAGGCACCCTACGAGCAGTACTTC; CDR3: CASSSRQAPYEQYF; V: TRBV27; size: NA; D: NA; J: TRBJ2-7
DNA: TGTGCCAGCAGCGTAGAGGGGACATCTCAAGCTTTCTTT; CDR3: CASSVEGTSQAFF; V: TRBV9; size: NA; D: NA; J: TRBJ1-1
DNA: TGTGCCAGCGGACTAGACACGAATGAGCAGTTCTTC; CDR3: CASGLDTNEQFF; V: TRBV28; size: NA; D: TRBD2; J: TRBJ2-1
DNA: TGTGCCAGCAGCTGGGGACAGCTCAGCTCCTACGAGCAGTACTTC; CDR3: CASSWGQLSSYEQYF; V: TRBV3-1/TRBV3-2; size: NA; D: TRBD1; J: TRBJ2-7
DNA: TGTGCCAGCAGTCAGGACAGGGGCTATGGCTACACCTTC; CDR3: CASSQDRGYGYTF; V: TRBV7-9; size: NA; D: TRBD1; J: TRBJ1-2
DNA: TGTGCCAGCAGCGCGGACCAACTAGCGAAAGCCTACAATGAGCAGTTCTTC; CDR3: CASSADQLAKAYNEQFF; V: TRBV21-1; size: NA; D: NA; J: TRBJ2-1